The clone carrying this T cell receptor beta chain was seen at least ten times. Each CDR3 protein gets one entry after TCRdb re-called the RT-PCR reads with MiXCR. The sample records more than 550,000 distinct CDR3 sequences, over 12% being singletons. Germline CDR1 reads LGHNA; CDR2 reads YSLEER. CDR3 length: 13 residues. V was clipped by 0 bases and J by 6 bases, with 6 bases between them. This chain uses TRBV4-3 with TRBJ2-1, with D hard to call. This sequence originates from a female donor in good health, serving as a healthy control. Sequencing was done on a sample of memory CD4+ T cells from blood. The CDR3 spells CASSQESGNEQFF. The CDR3 region has the DNA TGCGCCAGCAGCCAAGAATCGGGCAATGAGCAGTTCTTC.